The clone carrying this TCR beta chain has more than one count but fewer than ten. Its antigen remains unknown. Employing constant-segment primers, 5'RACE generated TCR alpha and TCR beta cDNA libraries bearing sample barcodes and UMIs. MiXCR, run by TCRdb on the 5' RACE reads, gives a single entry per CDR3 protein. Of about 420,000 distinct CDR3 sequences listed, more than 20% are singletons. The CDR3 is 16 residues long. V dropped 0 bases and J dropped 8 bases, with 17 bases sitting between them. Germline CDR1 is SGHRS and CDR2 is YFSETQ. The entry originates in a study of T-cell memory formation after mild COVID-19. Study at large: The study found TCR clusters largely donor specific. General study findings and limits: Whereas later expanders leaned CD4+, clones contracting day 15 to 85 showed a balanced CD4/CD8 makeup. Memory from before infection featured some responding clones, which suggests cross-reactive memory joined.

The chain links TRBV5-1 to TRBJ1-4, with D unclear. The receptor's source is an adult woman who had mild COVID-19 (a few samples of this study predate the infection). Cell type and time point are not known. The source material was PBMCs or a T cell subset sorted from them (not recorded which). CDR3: CASSLGPPIVGEKLFF. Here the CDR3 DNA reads TGCGCCAGCAGCTTGGGCCCCCCAATAGTGGGGGAAAAACTGTTTTTT.